The next 16 T cell receptor beta chains were all read from a single sample in a study of shared clonotypes between healthy human individuals. Assay used: immunoSEQ multiplex PCR; TCRdb lists only in-frame clones, some missing. The data show over a million clones, with 95% to 97% seen just once and 1% to 1.5% held by the top ten. Specimen: naive CD4+ T cells sorted from blood. The sample's subset: CD45RA+ positively selected. The receptors shown here come from a man younger than 45 in good health.

The rearrangement joins TRBV2 to TRBJ2-3; no clear D. The CDR3 has 14 amino acids. V lost 1 base to trimming and J lost 4 bases, with 9 bases between them. Germline CDR1 is SNHLY and CDR2 is FYNNEI. This chain's CDR3 is CASSEEASADTQYF. The CDR3 nucleotides are TGTGCCAGCAGTGAAGAAGCGTCAGCAGATACGCAGTATTTT.

This clone has just one count. The gene calls are TRBV4-3 and TRBJ2-1, with 8 bases lining up with TRBD2. Germline V gene data show CDR1 as LGHNA and CDR2 as YSLEER. The CDR3 spans 15 residues. After removal of 0 bases from V and 5 bases from J, the junction contained 3 bases not matched to a gene. CDR3 amino acids: CASSQEWREDNEQFF. The DNA of the CDR3 is TGCGCCAGCAGCCAAGAATGGCGGGAGGACAATGAGCAGTTCTTC.

This rearrangement joins TRBV2 to TRBJ2-2, with D tentatively TRBD2 (6 bases). This CDR3 is 13 amino acids long. From germline, CDR1 is SNHLY and CDR2 FYNNEI. The germline V and J ends were trimmed by 6 bases and 7 bases, with 12 bases remaining between them. The CDR3 here is CASRRETGGELFF. In nucleotides, the CDR3 is TGTGCCAGCAGACGGGAGACCGGCGGGGAGCTGTTTTTT.

This chain joins TRBV25-1 and TRBJ2-1; TRBD2 matches at 10 bases. The length of the CDR3 is 15 residues. Germline V gene sequence: CDR1 MGHDK, CDR2 SYGVNS. With V trimmed by 8 bases and J by 6 bases, 10 bases remained unmatched. CDR3: CASAPLAGALNEQFF. The CDR3 bases are TGTGCCAGCGCGCCCCTAGCGGGAGCCCTCAATGAGCAGTTCTTC.

On this clone itself: A junction boundary mismatches the germline segment, possibly from a read error. The chain carries TRBV9 and TRBJ2-2; D is possibly TRBD2 (5 bases). The CDR3 sequence is 12 residues long. Looked up from germline, CDR1 is SGDLS and CDR2 is YYNGEE. In DNA form, the CDR3 reads TGTGCCAGCCCTTGGAAGACCCGGGGAGCTGTTTTT. Protein product: CASPWKTRGAVF. The variable domain in full, with the rest retrieved from reference TRBV9 and TRBJ2-2, is DSGVTQTPKHLITATGQRVTLRCSPRSGDLSVYWYQQSLDQGLQFLIQYYNGEERAKGNILERFSAQQFPDLHSELNLSSLELGDSALYFCASPWKTRGAVFGEGSRLTVL.

This clone showed up just once. Other nucleotide sequences from this sample produce the same CDR3. J is TRBJ2-7 and V is TRBV29-1, with a weak D call TRBD2 (5 bases). This CDR3 has 12 residues. From germline, CDR1 is SQVTM and CDR2 ANQGSEA. The CDR3 loop is CSVRASPYEQYF. CDR3 DNA: TGCAGTGTTCGCGCTAGCCCCTACGAGCAGTACTTC.

This chain links TRBV18 with TRBJ2-7, with D possibly being TRBD1 (6 bases). V was trimmed by 3 bases and J by 6 bases, leaving 15 bases between them. Looked up from germline, CDR1 is KGHSH and CDR2 is LQKENI. The CDR3 covers 14 residues. The DNA for the CDR3 is TGTGCCAGCTCACCCCAATTGGGGGCAGGCGAGCAGTACTTC. Translation gives CASSPQLGAGEQYF.

This chain links TRBV28 with TRBJ1-2, with D unresolved. Germline CDR1 is MDHEN and CDR2 is SYDVKM. Trimming cost V 3 bases and J 1 base, with 15 bases left between them. The CDR3 is made up of 16 amino acids. Here the CDR3 DNA reads TGTGCCAGCAGTTTCTTTATGGCGAAAATTAACTATGGCTACACCTTC. The encoded protein is CASSFFMAKINYGYTF.

Written as DNA, the CDR3 is TGCGCCAGCAGCTTGGCCGGGGGGGACAGGGGGGTTACTGAAGTCAGGCAGACTGAAGCTTTCTTT. Encoded protein: CASSLAGGDRGVTEVRQTEAFF. This chain joins TRBV5-1 and TRBJ1-1; 11 nucleotides line up with TRBD1. Germline V CDR1 and CDR2: SGHRS, YFSETQ. The junction had 24 bases not matched to a gene; V was cut back by 0 bases and J by 5 bases. This CDR3 is 22 amino acids long. Full variable domain (missing parts from reference TRBV5-1 and TRBJ1-1): KAGVTQTPRYLIKTRGQQVTLSCSPISGHRSVSWYQQTPGQGLQFLFEYFSETQRNKGNFPGRFSGRQFSNSRSEMNVSTLELGDSALYLCASSLAGGDRGVTEVRQTEAFFGQGTRLTVV.

Note on this clone: The same CDR3 can be traced to other DNA sequences in this sample. The chain recombines TRBV5-8 with TRBJ2-3; D is unclear. The CDR3 contains 12 residues. Germline CDR1 is SGHTS and CDR2 is YDEGEE. Trimming removed 0 bases from V and 5 bases from J, with 4 bases in between. The CDR3 nucleotides read TGTGCCAGCAGCTTGGTAGGAGATACGCAGTATTTT. As protein: CASSLVGDTQYF.

This rearrangement joins TRBV5-1 to TRBJ1-5; no firm D call. This CDR3 is 13 amino acids long. Deletions cut 2 bases from V and 3 bases from J, with 6 bases between. Germline values: CDR1 SGHRS, CDR2 YFSETQ. The CDR3 loop is CASSFDINQPQHF. Here the CDR3 DNA reads TGCGCCAGCAGCTTCGACATCAATCAGCCCCAGCATTTT.

This clone has a handful of counts. The rearrangement uses TRBV7-8 and TRBJ1-5; D remains unclear. V shed 2 bases and J shed 5 bases, with 10 bases lying between them. The germline V gene encodes CDR1 SGHVS and CDR2 FQNEAQ. The CDR3 runs 14 residues. The CDR3 DNA reads TGTGCCAGCAGCTTAAAGGGAAAAGATCAGCCCCAGCATTTT. Protein sequence: CASSLKGKDQPQHF.

The chain recombines TRBV16 with TRBJ2-3, with 7 bases fitting TRBD1. The CDR3 consists of 15 residues. Germline CDR1 is KGHSY and CDR2 is FQNENV. J lost 0 bases, V lost 3 bases, and 3 bases had no gene match. This chain's CDR3 is CASSHKDRSTDTQYF. CDR3 nucleotides: TGTGCCAGCAGCCATAAGGACAGGAGCACAGATACGCAGTATTTT.

This chain joins TRBV5-1 and TRBJ2-3, with 9 bases aligning to TRBD2. Germline trimming cut 0 bases from V and 8 bases from J; bases unmatched to any gene: 16. The CDR3 extends over 18 amino acids. The germline gives CDR1 SGHRS, CDR2 YFSETQ. The CDR3 bases are TGCGCCAGCAGCTTGGATCTAGCGGGAAAATCTCTTCTCGGTACGCAGTATTTT. Its translation: CASSLDLAGKSLLGTQYF. The complete variable domain, with remaining parts taken from reference TRBV5-1 and TRBJ2-3, reads KAGVTQTPRYLIKTRGQQVTLSCSPISGHRSVSWYQQTPGQGLQFLFEYFSETQRNKGNFPGRFSGRQFSNSRSEMNVSTLELGDSALYLCASSLDLAGKSLLGTQYFGPGTRLTVL.

This sequence joins TRBV19 and TRBJ2-2, with 9 bases matching TRBD2. The V segment lost 8 bases and the J segment 7 bases; nucleotides outside the gene matches: 8. Germline-derived CDR1 and CDR2 are LNHDA and SQIVND (reference sequence). The CDR3 spans 14 residues. The CDR3 DNA sequence: TGTGCCAGTCAGAGGGTACTAGCGGGCGGGGAGCTGTTTTTT. This codes for CASQRVLAGGELFF.

The J gene is TRBJ2-3, the V gene TRBV7-8, with D unresolved. Germline values: CDR1 SGHVS, CDR2 FQNEAQ. There are 17 residues in the CDR3. The V end was cut by 2 bases, the J end by 5 bases, with 20 bases between. In DNA, the CDR3 is TGTGCCAGCAGCTTACAGGTCGTACGGACGGTGGTAGATACGCAGTATTTT. It encodes CASSLQVVRTVVDTQYF.